This T cell receptor beta chain originates from a study of T-cell reconstitution after alpha-beta-depleted transplantation in children (dated by TCRdb to the mid-2010s). With regard to the full study: Using TCR repertoire profiling, the study followed T-cell immune reconstitution in a quantitative way in children after TCRalphabeta/CD19-depleted allogeneic hematopoietic cell transplantation.

The treatment or condition label on this specimen signifies: allogeneic hematopoietic cell transplantation with graft depleted of TCRalphabeta T cells and CD19 B cells. The children who served as transplant recipients had been given grafts of TCRalphabeta/CD19-depleted allogeneic hematopoietic cells. Results and caveats for the whole study, not just this receptor: The frequencies of hyperexpanded clones fell over the following months, and after one year, T-cell counts and TCRbeta diversity were mostly attributed to newly produced T cells. In some patients, the high TCRbeta diversity seen at day 60 was put down to recipient T cells and intrathymic progenitors that had survived conditioning. Apparently early alphabetaT-cell count recovery about two months after transplant reportedly relied on only several hundred rapidly expanded clones derived from non-depleted graft cells.

Library construction relied on PCR. Sequencing relied on an Illumina HiSeq 2500. TCR libraries were prepared with molecular barcoding, using unique molecular identifiers to normalize TCRbeta repertoire quantification. TCRdb handled the public reads itself, with Q25 trimming in fastp and clone calling in MiXCR, and kept productive beta chains. Identical CDR3 proteins give one entry, which carries the most common genes and DNA. Here the sample has approximately 150,000 distinct CDR3 sequences; 7.5% to 9% occur a single time. Around a sixth of the sample belongs to the ten largest clones. From its cysteine to its phenylalanine, the CDR3 spans 12 amino acids. The kept DNA is CDR3 alone, 36 bases in frame from the first base. Via the germline V gene, CDR1 is SNHLY and CDR2 FYNNEI. V is cut by 2 bases and J by 7 bases, and the space between the germline ends is 6 bases. This clonotype was seen only a few times. Its antigen is still unknown. No base-level quality is on record; no much larger clone is a single base apart.

The source of this sequence is a female patient aged 2-9 years who had a stem cell transplant for congenital amegakaryocytic thrombocytopenia, so the T cells may come from the graft donor. This sequence uses TRBV2 and TRBJ2-1; the D gene cannot be named for sure. This specimen was PBMCs, mostly from graft donor cells, taken 180 days after TCRalphabeta/CD19-depleted stem cell transplant. CDR3 protein: CASSERANEQFF. Read as DNA, the sequence is TGTGCCAGCAGTGAACGCGCGAATGAGCAGTTCTTC.